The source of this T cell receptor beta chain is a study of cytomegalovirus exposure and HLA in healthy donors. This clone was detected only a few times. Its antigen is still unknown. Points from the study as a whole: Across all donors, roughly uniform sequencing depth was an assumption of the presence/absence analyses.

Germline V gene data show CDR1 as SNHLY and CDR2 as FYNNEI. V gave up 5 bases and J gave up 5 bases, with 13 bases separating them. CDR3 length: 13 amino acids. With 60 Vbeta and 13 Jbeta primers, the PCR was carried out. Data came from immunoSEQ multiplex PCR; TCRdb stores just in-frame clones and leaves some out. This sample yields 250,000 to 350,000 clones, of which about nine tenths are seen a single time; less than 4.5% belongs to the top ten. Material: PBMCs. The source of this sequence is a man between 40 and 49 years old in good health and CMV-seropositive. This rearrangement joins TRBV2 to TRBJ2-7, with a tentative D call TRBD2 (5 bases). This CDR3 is CASSSQPGDEQYF. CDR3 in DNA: TGTGCCAGCAGTAGTCAACCCGGGGACGAGCAGTACTTC. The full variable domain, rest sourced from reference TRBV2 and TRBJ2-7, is EPEVTQTPSHQVTQMGQEVILRCVPISNHLYFYWYRQILGQKVEFLVSFYNNEISEKSEIFDDQFSVERPDGSNFTLKIRSTKLEDSAMYFCASSSQPGDEQYFGPGTRLTVT.